This T cell receptor (beta chain) was obtained from a study of shared clonotypes between healthy human individuals. Naivety among CD8 cells was defined by CD45RO negativity and positive CCR7 selection, thereby excluding terminally differentiated effector memory CD45RA+ cells. Trimming removed 0 bases from V and 7 bases from J, with 4 bases in between. CDR3 length: 12 amino acids. The germline V gene encodes CDR1 KGHSY and CDR2 FQNENV. Data came from immunoSEQ multiplex PCR; TCRdb stores just in-frame clones and leaves some out. The sample lists more than 2 million clones, about 93% occurring once. Study-wide results and limits: Relative to clonotypes present in all four donors, those not shared had lower generation probabilities. Among donors, sharing of clonotypes was expected to be affected by sequencing depth.

There are a few counts of this clone. The antigen is unknown. The V call is TRBV16, the J call TRBJ1-5; unclear D gene. Source material: naive CD8+ T cells from PBMCs. This TCR was sampled from a young man in good health. Some clones in this sample may be carry-over from other donors' samples. DNA of the CDR3: TGTGCCAGCAGCCAATCGCGGCAGCCCCAGCATTTT. Protein: CASSQSRQPQHF.